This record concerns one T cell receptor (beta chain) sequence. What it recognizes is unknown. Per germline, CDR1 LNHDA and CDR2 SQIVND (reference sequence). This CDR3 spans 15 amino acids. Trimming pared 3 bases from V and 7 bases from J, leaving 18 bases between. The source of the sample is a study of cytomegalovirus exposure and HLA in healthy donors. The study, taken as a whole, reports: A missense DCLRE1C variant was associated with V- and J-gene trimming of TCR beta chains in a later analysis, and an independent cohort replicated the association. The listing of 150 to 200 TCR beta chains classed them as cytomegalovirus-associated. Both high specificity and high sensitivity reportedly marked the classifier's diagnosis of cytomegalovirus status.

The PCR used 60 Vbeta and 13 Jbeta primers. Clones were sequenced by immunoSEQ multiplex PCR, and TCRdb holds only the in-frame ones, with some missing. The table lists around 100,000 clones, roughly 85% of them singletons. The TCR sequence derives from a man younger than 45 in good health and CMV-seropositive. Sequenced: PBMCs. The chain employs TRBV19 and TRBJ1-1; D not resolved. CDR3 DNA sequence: TGTGCCAGTAGTATCCGGGGAGGCTTAATATTTGAAGCTTTCTTT. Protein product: CASSIRGGLIFEAFF.